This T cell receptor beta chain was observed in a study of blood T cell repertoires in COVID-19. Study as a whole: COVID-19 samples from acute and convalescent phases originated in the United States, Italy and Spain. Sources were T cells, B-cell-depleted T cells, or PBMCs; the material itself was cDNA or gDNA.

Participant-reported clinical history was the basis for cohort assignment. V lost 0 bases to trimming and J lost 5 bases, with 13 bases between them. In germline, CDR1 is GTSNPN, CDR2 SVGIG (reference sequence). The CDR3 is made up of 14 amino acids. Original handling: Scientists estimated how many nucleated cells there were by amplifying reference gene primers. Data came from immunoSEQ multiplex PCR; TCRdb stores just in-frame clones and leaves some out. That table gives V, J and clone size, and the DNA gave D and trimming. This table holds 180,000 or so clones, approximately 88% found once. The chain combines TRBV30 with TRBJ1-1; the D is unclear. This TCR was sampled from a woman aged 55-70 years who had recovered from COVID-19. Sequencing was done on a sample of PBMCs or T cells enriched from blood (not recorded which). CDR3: CAWSVRGFGTEAFF. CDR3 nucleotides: TGTGCCTGGAGTGTACGAGGGTTTGGGACTGAAGCTTTCTTT.